One and the same sample provided the 9 T cell receptor beta chains below, sequenced in a study of PD-1 blockade in classical Hodgkin lymphoma. Indicated time point: cycle 4 day 1 (C4D1), after more than five weeks of nivolumab. Each patient's relapse followed autologous stem cell transplantation, and brentuximab vedotin exposure varied. Method: immunoSEQ multiplex PCR; TCRdb's copy keeps in-frame clones and lacks some. The sample comprises 75,000 to 100,000 clones, about 92% of which are singletons, and 2% rests with the top ten. The specimen comprised peripheral blood mononuclear cells (PBMCs), sampled before the fourth cycle of nivolumab. The receptor source for this set is a human donor with classical Hodgkin lymphoma.

The rearrangement joins TRBV29-1 to TRBJ2-6; D unresolved. CDR1 and CDR2 from the germline V gene are SQVTM and ANQGSEA. The CDR3 is made up of 12 amino acids. V shed 4 bases and J shed 4 bases, with 5 bases lying between them. In DNA form, the CDR3 reads TGCAGCGTTGCCGGCGGGGCCAACGTCCTGACTTTC. This gives the protein CSVAGGANVLTF.

The CDR3 nucleotides read TGTGCCAGCAGTTTCACGGGGTTCTCAGATACGCAGTATTTT. Protein: CASSFTGFSDTQYF. This rearrangement joins TRBV28 to TRBJ2-3; D may be TRBD2 (5 bases). V was pared by 3 bases and J by 4 bases, with 11 bases between. Germline V lookup: CDR1 MDHEN, CDR2 SYDVKM. CDR3 length: 14 residues. Combining the CDR3 with reference TRBV28 and TRBJ2-3 gives the whole variable domain DVKVTQSSRYLVKRTGEKVFLECVQDMDHENMFWYRQDPGLGLRLIYFSYDVKMKEKGDIPEGYSVSREKKERFSLILESASTNQTSMYLCASSFTGFSDTQYFGPGTRLTVL.

In its sample, this clone was seen a few times. V usage is TRBV29-1 and J usage is TRBJ2-2; perhaps TRBD2 as D (6 bases). The CDR3 covers 13 residues. Germline V CDR1 and CDR2: SQVTM, ANQGSEA. The V end was cut by 6 bases, the J end by 0 bases, with 8 bases between. CDR3 sequence reads: CSVWGANTGELFF. Here the CDR3 DNA reads TGCAGCGTGTGGGGGGCGAACACCGGGGAGCTGTTTTTT.

The chain links TRBV6-6 to TRBJ2-1; weak D call: TRBD2 (5 bases). CDR1 is MNHNY and CDR2 is SVGAGI in the germline V gene (reference sequence). There are 11 residues in the CDR3. V dropped 6 bases and J dropped 9 bases, with 9 bases sitting between them. The chain's CDR3 is CASSPRGEQFF. The CDR3 DNA sequence: TGTGCCAGCAGCCCCCGGGGTGAGCAGTTCTTC.

The V call is TRBV28, the J call TRBJ2-6; D ambiguous. The V gene's germline CDR1 is MDHEN and CDR2 SYDVKM. Trimming took off 5 bases at V and 2 bases at J, with 4 bases between the two ends. This CDR3 is built from 13 residues. The DNA for the CDR3 is TGTGCCAGCAGTCGCCCTGGGGCCAACGTCCTGACTTTC. Translating gives CASSRPGANVLTF.

V and J are TRBV7-9 and TRBJ2-1; D not resolved. In germline, CDR1 is SEHNR, CDR2 FQNEAQ (reference sequence). V dropped 5 bases and J dropped 7 bases, with 21 bases sitting between them. CDR3 length: 16 amino acids. The CDR3 protein is CASSIGPVGLGNEQFF. The DNA of the CDR3 is TGTGCCAGCAGCATAGGGCCAGTGGGATTGGGGAATGAGCAGTTCTTC.

The chain combines TRBV7-3 with TRBJ2-3; D is uncertain. V lost 2 bases to trimming and J lost 2 bases, with 11 bases between them. This CDR3 region has 15 residues. Germline values: CDR1 SGHTA, CDR2 FQGTGA. The CDR3 protein is CASSLDIRATDTQYF. Here the CDR3 DNA reads TGTGCCAGCAGCTTAGATATCCGGGCCACAGATACGCAGTATTTT. Drawing the rest from reference TRBV7-3 and TRBJ2-3, the complete variable domain is GAGVSQTPSNKVTEKGKYVELRCDPISGHTALYWYRQSLGQGPEFLIYFQGTGAADDSGLPNDRFFAVRPEGSVSTLKIQRTERGDSAVYLCASSLDIRATDTQYFGPGTRLTVL.

This chain uses TRBV5-5 with TRBJ2-1; the D gene is possibly TRBD2 (6 bases). The CDR3 extends over 16 amino acids. Germline V CDR1 and CDR2: SGHKS, YYEKEE (reference sequence). Trimming removed 2 bases at V and 0 bases at J, with 12 bases between. CDR3 loop: CASSFEEGTSYNEQFF. The CDR3 bases are TGTGCCAGCAGCTTTGAGGAGGGTACCTCCTACAATGAGCAGTTCTTC.

V is TRBV7-9 and J is TRBJ2-7, with D perhaps being TRBD1 or TRBD2 (5 bases each). The CDR3 has 16 amino acids. Germline CDR1 SEHNR, CDR2 FQNEAQ (reference sequence). V was clipped by 3 bases and J by 5 bases, with 20 bases between them. CDR3 in amino acids: CASSFNGGSGRNEQYF. DNA of the CDR3: TGTGCCAGCAGCTTTAATGGGGGATCTGGTCGCAACGAGCAGTACTTC.